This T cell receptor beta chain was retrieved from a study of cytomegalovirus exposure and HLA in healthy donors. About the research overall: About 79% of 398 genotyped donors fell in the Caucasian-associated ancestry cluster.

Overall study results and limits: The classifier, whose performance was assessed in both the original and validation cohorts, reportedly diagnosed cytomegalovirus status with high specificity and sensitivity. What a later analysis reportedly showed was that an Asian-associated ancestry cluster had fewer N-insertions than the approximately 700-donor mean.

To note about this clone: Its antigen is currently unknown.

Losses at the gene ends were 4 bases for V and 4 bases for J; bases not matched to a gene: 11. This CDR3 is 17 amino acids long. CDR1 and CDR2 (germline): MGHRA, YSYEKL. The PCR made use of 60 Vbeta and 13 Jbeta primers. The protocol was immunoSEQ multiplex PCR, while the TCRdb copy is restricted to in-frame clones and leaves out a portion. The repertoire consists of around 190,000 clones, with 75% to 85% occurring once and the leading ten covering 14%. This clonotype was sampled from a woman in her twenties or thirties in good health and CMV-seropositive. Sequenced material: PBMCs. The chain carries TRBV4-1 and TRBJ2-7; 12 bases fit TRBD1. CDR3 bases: TGCGCCAGCAGCCCCGCTCCCGGGACAGGGGGCTATTACGAGCAGTACTTC. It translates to CASSPAPGTGGYYEQYF.